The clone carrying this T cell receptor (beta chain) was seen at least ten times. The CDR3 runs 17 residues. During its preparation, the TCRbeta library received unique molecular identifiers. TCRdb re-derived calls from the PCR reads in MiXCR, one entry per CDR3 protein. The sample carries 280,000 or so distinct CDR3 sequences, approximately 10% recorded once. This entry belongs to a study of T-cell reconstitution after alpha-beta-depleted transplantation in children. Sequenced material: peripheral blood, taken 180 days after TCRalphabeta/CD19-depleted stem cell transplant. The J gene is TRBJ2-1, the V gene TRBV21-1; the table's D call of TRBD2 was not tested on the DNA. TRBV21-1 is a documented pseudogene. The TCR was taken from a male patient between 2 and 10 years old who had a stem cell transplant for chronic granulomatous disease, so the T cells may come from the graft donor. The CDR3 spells CASSKKGREEEYNEQFF. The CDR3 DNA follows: TGTGCCAGCAGCAAAAAGGGGAGGGAAGAGGAATACAATGAGCAGTTCTTC.